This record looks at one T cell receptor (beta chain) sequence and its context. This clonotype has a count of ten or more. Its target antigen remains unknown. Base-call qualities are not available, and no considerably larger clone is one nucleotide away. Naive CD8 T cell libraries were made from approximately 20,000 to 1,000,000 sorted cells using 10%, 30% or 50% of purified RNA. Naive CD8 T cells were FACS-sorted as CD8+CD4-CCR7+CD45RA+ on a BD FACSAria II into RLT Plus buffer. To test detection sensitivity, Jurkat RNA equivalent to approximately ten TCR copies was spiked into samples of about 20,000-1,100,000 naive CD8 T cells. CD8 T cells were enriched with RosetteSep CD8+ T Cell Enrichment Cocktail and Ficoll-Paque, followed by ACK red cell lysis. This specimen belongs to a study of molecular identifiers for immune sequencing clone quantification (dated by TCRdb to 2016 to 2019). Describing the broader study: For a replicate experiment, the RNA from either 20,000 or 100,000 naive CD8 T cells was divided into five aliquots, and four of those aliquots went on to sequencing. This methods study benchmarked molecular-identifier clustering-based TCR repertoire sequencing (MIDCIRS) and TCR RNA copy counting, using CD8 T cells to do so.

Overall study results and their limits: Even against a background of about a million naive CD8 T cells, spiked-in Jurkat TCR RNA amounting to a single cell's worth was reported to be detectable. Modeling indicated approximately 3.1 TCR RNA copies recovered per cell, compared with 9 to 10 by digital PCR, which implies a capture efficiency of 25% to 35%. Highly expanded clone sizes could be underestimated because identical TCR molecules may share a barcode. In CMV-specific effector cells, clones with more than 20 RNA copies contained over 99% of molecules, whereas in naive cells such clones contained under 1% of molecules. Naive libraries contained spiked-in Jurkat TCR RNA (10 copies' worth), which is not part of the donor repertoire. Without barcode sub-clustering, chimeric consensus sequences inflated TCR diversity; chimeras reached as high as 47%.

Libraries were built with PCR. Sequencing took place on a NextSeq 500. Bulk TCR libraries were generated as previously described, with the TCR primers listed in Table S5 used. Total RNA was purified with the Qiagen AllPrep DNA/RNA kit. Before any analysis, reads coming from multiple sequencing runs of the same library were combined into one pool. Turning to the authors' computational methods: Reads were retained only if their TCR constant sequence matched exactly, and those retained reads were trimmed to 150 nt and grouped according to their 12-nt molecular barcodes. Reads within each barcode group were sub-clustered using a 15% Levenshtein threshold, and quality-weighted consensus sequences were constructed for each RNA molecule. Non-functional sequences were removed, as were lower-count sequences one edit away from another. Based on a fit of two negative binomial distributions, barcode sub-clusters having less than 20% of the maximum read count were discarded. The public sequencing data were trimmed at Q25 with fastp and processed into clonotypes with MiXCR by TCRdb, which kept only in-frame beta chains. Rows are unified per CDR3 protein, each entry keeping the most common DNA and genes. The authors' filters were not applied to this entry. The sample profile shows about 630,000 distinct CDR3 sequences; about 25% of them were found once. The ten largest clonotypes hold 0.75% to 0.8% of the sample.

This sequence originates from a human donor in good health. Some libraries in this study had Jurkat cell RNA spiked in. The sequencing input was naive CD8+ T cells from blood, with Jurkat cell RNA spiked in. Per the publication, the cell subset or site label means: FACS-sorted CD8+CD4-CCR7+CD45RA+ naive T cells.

In nucleotides, the sequence is TGTGCCAGCAGCCTTAGGCGCAGGAACTCCTACGAGCAGTACTTC. Protein translation: CASSLRRRNSYEQYF. The V gene is TRBV5-6 and the J gene is TRBJ2-7; no confident D gene assignment can be made. Including the terminal cysteine and phenylalanine, the CDR3 comprises 15 residues. Only CDR3 DNA remains: 45 bases, in frame from the first base. CDR1 is given as SGHDT and CDR2 as YYEEEE, both from the germline V gene. The trim is 4 bases for V and 0 bases for J, with a gap of 14 bases between the germline ends.